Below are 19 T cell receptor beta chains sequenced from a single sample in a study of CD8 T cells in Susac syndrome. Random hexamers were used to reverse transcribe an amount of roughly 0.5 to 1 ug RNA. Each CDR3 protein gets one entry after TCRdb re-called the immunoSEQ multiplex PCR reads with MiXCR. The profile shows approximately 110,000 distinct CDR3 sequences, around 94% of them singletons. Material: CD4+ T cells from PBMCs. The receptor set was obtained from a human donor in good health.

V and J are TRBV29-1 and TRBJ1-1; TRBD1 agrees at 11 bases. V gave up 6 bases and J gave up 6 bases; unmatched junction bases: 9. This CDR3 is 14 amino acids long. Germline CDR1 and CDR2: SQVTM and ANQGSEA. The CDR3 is CSVARTGGDAEAFF. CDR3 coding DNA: TGCAGCGTCGCTAGGACAGGGGGCGATGCTGAAGCTTTCTTT.

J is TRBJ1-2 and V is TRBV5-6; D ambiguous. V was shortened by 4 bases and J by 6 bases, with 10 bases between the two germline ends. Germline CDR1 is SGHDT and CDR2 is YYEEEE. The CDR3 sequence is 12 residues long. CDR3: CASSRAEDGYTF. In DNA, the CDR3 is TGTGCCAGCAGCCGGGCCGAAGATGGCTACACCTTC.

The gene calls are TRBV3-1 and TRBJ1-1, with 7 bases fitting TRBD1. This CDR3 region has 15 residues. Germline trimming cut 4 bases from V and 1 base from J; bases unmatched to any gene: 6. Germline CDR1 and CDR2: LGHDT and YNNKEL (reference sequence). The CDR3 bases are TGTGCCAGCAGCCGAACCGGACAGGCGAACACTGAAGCTTTCTTT. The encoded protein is CASSRTGQANTEAFF. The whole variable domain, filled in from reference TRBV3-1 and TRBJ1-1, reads DTAVSQTPKYLVTQMGNDKSIKCEQNLGHDTMYWYKQDSKKFLKIMFSYNNKELIINETVPNRFSPKSPDKAHLNLHINSLELGDSAVYFCASSRTGQANTEAFFGQGTRLTVV.

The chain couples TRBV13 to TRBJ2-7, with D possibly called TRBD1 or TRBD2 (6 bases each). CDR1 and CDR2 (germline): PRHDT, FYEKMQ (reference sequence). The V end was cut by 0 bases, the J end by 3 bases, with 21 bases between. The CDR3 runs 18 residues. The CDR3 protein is CASSLGGGGRRLGYEQYF. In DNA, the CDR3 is TGTGCCAGCAGCTTAGGAGGTGGGGGGCGGCGGTTGGGCTACGAGCAGTACTTC.

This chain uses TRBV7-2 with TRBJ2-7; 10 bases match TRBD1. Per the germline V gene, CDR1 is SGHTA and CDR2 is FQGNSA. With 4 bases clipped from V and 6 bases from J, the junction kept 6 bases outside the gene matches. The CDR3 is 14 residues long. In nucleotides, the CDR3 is TGTGCCAGCAGCTCAGGGACAGGGGTGCGCGAGCAGTACTTC. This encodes CASSSGTGVREQYF.

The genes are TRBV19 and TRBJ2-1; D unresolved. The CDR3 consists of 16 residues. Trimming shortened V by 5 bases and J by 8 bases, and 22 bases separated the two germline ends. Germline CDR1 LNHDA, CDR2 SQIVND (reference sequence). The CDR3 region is CASSPDWPRLTDEQFF. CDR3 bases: TGTGCCAGTAGTCCCGATTGGCCTAGACTCACGGATGAGCAGTTCTTC.

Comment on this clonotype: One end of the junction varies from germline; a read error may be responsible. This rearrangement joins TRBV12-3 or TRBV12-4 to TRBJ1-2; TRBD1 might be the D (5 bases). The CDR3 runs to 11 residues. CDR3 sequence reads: CASRLGVGYTF. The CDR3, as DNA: TGTGCCAGCAGATTAGGGGTTGGCTACACCTTC.

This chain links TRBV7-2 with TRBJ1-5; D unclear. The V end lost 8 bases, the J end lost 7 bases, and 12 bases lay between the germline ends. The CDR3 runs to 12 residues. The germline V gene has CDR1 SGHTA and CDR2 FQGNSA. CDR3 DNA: TGTGCCAGCTCCTCGCTTGGGCAGCCCCAGCATTTT. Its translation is CASSSLGQPQHF.

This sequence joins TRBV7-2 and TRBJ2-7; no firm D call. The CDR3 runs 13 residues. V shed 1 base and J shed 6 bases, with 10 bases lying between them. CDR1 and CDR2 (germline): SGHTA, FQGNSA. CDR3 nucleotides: TGTGCCAGCAGCTTAGTTGTCCTTTCCGAGCAGTACTTC. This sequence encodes CASSLVVLSEQYF.

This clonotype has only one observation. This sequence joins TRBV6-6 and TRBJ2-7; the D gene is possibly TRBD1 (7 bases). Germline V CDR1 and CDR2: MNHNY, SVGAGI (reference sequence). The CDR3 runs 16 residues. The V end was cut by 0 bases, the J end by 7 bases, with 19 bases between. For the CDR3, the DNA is TGTGCCAGCAGTTACTCTAGCGGAGGGGGCCCCTTTGAGCAGTACTTC. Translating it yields CASSYSSGGGPFEQYF.

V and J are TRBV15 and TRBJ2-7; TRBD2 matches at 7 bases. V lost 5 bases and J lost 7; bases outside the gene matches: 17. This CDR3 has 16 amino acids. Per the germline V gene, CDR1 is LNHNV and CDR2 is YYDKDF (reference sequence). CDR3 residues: CATSLTWGGAGGEQYF. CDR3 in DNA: TGTGCCACCAGCTTAACCTGGGGAGGGGCTGGGGGAGAGCAGTACTTC.

The DNA for the CDR3 is TGTGCCTGGAGTGTACACCAGCGGGGGGGCTCCTACAATGAGCAGTTCTTC. Its protein product is CAWSVHQRGGSYNEQFF. The J gene is TRBJ2-1, the V gene TRBV30; 10 nucleotides agree with TRBD2. The germline V gene has CDR1 GTSNPN and CDR2 SVGIG (reference sequence). V shed 0 bases, J shed 0 bases, and the junction held 5 bases outside the gene matches. This CDR3 spans 17 amino acids.

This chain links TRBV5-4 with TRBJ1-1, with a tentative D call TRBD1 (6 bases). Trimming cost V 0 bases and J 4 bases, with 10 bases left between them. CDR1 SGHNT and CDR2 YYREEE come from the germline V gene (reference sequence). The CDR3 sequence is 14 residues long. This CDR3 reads CASSLDRVGTEAFF. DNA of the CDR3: TGTGCCAGCAGCTTGGACAGGGTGGGCACTGAAGCTTTCTTT.

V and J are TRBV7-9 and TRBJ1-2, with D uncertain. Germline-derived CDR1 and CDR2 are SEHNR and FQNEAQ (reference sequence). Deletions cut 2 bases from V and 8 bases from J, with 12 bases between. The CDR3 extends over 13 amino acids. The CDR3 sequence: CASSLSDVLGYTF. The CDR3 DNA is TGTGCCAGCAGCTTAAGCGACGTGCTGGGCTACACCTTC.

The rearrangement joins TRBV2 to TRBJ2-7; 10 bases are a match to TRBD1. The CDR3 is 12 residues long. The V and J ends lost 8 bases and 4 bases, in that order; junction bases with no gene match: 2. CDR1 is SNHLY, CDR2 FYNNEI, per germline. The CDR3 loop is CASEGQGYEQYF. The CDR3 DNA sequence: TGTGCCAGCGAGGGACAGGGGTACGAGCAGTACTTC.

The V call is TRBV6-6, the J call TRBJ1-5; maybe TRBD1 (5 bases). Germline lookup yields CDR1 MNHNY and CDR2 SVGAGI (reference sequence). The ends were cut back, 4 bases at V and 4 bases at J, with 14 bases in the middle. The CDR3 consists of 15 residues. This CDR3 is CASSSIDSSNQPQHF. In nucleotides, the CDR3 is TGTGCCAGCAGTTCGATCGACAGTAGTAATCAGCCCCAGCATTTT.

The CDR3 loop is CASSPRFGSNQPQHF. As DNA, the CDR3 is TGTGCCAGCAGTCCCCGGTTTGGTAGCAATCAGCCCCAGCATTTT. V usage is TRBV6-5 and J usage is TRBJ1-5, with no clear D. The germline CDR1 and CDR2 sequences are MNHEY and SVGAGI. Trimming removed 5 bases at V and 0 bases at J, with 11 bases between. There are 15 residues in the CDR3.

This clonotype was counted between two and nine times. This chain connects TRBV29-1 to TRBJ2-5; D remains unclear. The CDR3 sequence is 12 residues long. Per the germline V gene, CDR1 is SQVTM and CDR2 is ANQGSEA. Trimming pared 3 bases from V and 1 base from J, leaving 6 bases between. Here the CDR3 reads CSVEQLQETQYF. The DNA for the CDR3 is TGCAGCGTTGAGCAACTCCAAGAGACCCAGTACTTC.

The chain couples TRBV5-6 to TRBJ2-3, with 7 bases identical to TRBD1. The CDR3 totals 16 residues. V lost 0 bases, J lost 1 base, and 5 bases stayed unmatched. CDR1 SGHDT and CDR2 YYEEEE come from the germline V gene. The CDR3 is CASSLARQGRTDTQYF. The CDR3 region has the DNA TGTGCCAGCAGCTTGGCCCGACAGGGACGCACAGATACGCAGTATTTT.